This T cell receptor (beta chain) comes out of a study of graft-versus-host responses after intestinal transplantation. Across the study: Recipients had multivisceral, liver-intestinal, or isolated intestinal transplants. General study findings and limits: Early post-transplant HvG declines were associated with peak circulating GvH clone levels.

A remark on this clone: Its antigen is unidentified.

Profiling relied on immunoSEQ multiplex PCR, and the TCRdb table lists in-frame clones only, not all of them. Found here are tens of thousands of clones, about nine tenths of them singletons; the top ten hold about 0.29%. This CDR3 has 14 amino acids. Trimming pared 0 bases from V and 7 bases from J, leaving 13 bases between. Germline V gives CDR1 SGHDT, CDR2 YYEEEE. The rearrangement uses TRBV5-6 and TRBJ1-2, with D tentatively TRBD1 (5 bases). This specimen consisted of unstimulated CD4+ T cells sorted from spleen or lymph node cells, obtained before intestinal transplant. This sequence originates from a human donor who received an intestinal transplant. The CDR3 sequence: CASSLVRREGGYTF. In DNA, the CDR3 is TGTGCCAGCAGCTTGGTCCGCAGGGAAGGTGGCTACACCTTC.